This TCR beta chain originates from a study of regulatory T cells in long-lasting Graves disease. Findings and caveats of the study: Persistent disease preferred TRBV28, TRBJ1-2 and TRBJ2-5; new disease, TRBV20-1 and TRBJ2-1. Study of thyroid tissue was not done, with only peripheral blood studied.

Sample time point: persistent/refractory GD, antithyroid drugs over 5 years with positive TRAb. Researchers made the TCR library from RNA that was extracted from PBMCs. Patients of an endocrinology department in Xi'an, China, were included. This clonotype was counted between two and nine times. Its matching antigen is unknown. V lost 1 base and J 7 bases, leaving 15 bases between the germline ends. Germline V CDR1 and CDR2: SGHRS, YFSETQ. CDR3 size: 14 residues. CDR3-region Arm-PCR and iRepertoire HTBI primers produced the TCR beta libraries. TCRdb re-analysed the multiplex PCR reads in MiXCR, keeping a single row per CDR3 protein. The sample consists of 400,000 to 450,000 distinct CDR3 sequences, less than 25% of them appearing once.

The sequence was obtained from a female donor with Graves disease. The sample here was peripheral blood mononuclear cells (PBMCs), taken when the disease was refractory, from a patient treated with antithyroid drugs. The rearrangement links TRBV5-1 to TRBJ2-7, with D possibly being TRBD1 or TRBD2 (5 bases each). CDR3 loop: CASSLWAGTGEQYF. In DNA form, the CDR3 reads TGCGCCAGCAGCTTGTGGGCCGGGACGGGGGAGCAGTACTTC.